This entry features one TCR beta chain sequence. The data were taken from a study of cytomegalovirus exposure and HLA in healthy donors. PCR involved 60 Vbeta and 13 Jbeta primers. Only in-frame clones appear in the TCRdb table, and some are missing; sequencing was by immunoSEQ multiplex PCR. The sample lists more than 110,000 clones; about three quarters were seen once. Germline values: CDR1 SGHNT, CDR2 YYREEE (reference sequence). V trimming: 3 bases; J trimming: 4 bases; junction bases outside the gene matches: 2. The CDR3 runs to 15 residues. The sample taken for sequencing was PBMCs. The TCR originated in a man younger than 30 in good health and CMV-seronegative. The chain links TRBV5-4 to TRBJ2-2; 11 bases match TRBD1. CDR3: CASSWGTGGTGELFF. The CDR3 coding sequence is TGTGCCAGCAGCTGGGGGACAGGGGGCACCGGGGAGCTGTTTTTT. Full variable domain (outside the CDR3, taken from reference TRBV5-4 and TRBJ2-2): ETGVTQSPTHLIKTRGQQVTLRCSSQSGHNTVSWYQQALGQGPQFIFQYYREEENGRGNFPPRFSGLQFPNYSSELNVNALELDDSALYLCASSWGTGGTGELFFGEGSRLTVL.